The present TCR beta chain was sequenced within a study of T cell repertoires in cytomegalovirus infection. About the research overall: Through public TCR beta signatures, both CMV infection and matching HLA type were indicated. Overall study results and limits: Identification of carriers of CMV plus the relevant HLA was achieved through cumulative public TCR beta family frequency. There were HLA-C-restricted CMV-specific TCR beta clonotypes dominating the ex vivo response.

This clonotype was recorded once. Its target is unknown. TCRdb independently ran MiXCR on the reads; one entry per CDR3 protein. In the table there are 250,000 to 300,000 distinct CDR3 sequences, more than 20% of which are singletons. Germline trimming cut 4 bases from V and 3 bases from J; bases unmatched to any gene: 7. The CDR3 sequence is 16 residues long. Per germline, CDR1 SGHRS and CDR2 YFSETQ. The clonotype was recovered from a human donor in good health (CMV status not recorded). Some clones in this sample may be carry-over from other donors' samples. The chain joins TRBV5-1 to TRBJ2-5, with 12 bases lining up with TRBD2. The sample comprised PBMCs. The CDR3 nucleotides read TGCGCCAGCAGCCTTCTAGCGGGAGGGGAGGAAGAGACCCAGTACTTC. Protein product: CASSLLAGGEEETQYF. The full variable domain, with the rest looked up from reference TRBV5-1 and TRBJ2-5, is KAGVTQTPRYLIKTRGQQVTLSCSPISGHRSVSWYQQTPGQGLQFLFEYFSETQRNKGNFPGRFSGRQFSNSRSEMNVSTLELGDSALYLCASSLLAGGEEETQYFGPGTRLLVL.